These 8 T cell receptor beta chains originate from one sample sequenced in a study of early T cells in non-severe SARS-CoV-2 infection. TCRdb used MiXCR to reprocess the 5' RACE reads, holding one entry per CDR3 protein. The data contain roughly 110,000 distinct CDR3 sequences, roughly 11% of them singletons. Input material: whole blood. These receptors originate from an adult who was a healthcare worker with PCR-confirmed SARS-CoV-2 infection or an uninfected control (not recorded which).

In this sample, this clonotype turned up a few times. The chain joins TRBV7-8 to TRBJ2-6; 12 positions match TRBD1. CDR3 length equals 18 residues. The V gene end was trimmed by 4 bases and the J gene end by 2 bases; junction bases not matched to a gene: 6. Germline CDR1 is SGHVS and CDR2 is FQNEAQ. DNA for the CDR3: TGTGCCAGCAGCTCGAGCGGGACAGGGGGCACTGGGGCCAACGTCCTGACTTTC. The encoded protein is CASSSSGTGGTGANVLTF.

At least ten counts were recorded for this clonotype. V usage is TRBV19 and J usage is TRBJ2-2; D gene ambiguous. The CDR3 length is 16 residues. V lost 7 bases and J lost 1, with 16 bases in between. CDR1 is LNHDA, CDR2 SQIVND, per germline (reference sequence). Written as DNA, the CDR3 is TGTGCCAGTACCTCAAGGAACAGCCGGAACACCGGGGAGCTGTTTTTT. It translates to CASTSRNSRNTGELFF. Full variable domain (outside the CDR3, taken from reference TRBV19 and TRBJ2-2): DGGITQSPKYLFRKEGQNVTLSCEQNLNHDAMYWYRQDPGQGLRLIYYSQIVNDFQKGDIAEGYSVSREKKESFPLTVTSAQKNPTAFYLCASTSRNSRNTGELFFGEGSRLTVL.

This clonotype is medium-sized (0.01 to 0.1%) by share. V is TRBV28 and J is TRBJ2-3; 11 positions agree with TRBD2. There are 14 residues in the CDR3. Germline CDR1 and CDR2: MDHEN and SYDVKM. V shed 10 bases, J shed 4 bases, and the junction held 7 bases outside the gene matches. CDR3 sequence: CATTSGSVADTQYF. The CDR3 DNA is TGTGCCACAACTAGCGGGAGTGTAGCAGATACGCAGTATTTT.

Many counts were recorded for this clonotype. This chain uses TRBV5-4 with TRBJ2-3, with D hard to call. V lost 3 bases and J 2 bases, leaving 7 bases between the germline ends. Germline values: CDR1 SGHNT, CDR2 YYREEE (reference sequence). This CDR3 is built from 13 residues. The CDR3 loop reads CASSSFYTDTQYF. CDR3 DNA sequence: TGTGCCAGCAGCTCCTTTTACACAGATACGCAGTATTTT.

This rearrangement joins TRBV2 to TRBJ2-7; possible D gene TRBD1, 5 bases. This CDR3 is 15 amino acids long. Trimming shortened V by 8 bases and J by 3 bases, and 20 bases separated the two germline ends. Germline V gene data show CDR1 as SNHLY and CDR2 as FYNNEI. The CDR3 region has the DNA TGTGCCAGCGTAGACACCTGGGGCGCCAACTACGAGCAGTACTTC. Translating gives CASVDTWGANYEQYF.

The sample holds one count of this clonotype. This chain links TRBV20-1 with TRBJ1-1; TRBD1 matches 7 bases. The junction had 1 base not matched to a gene; V was cut back by 3 bases and J by 3 bases. CDR1 and CDR2 (germline): DFQATT, SNEGSKA (reference sequence). The CDR3 is 12 residues long. The CDR3 DNA reads as TGCAGTGCTAGCAGGGGGGACACTGAAGCTTTCTTT. It translates to CSASRGDTEAFF.

This clonotype was counted ten times or more. The chain joins TRBV6-5 to TRBJ2-1; 7 nucleotides line up with TRBD1. V shed 0 bases, J shed 3 bases, and the junction held 2 bases outside the gene matches. Germline V CDR1 and CDR2: MNHEY, SVGAGI. This CDR3 is built from 15 residues. The CDR3: CASSYSGQFYNEQFF. In nucleotides, the CDR3 is TGTGCCAGCAGTTACTCGGGACAGTTCTACAATGAGCAGTTCTTC.

The chain has TRBV7-2 and TRBJ2-4; D not certain. CDR1 is SGHTA, CDR2 FQGNSA, per germline. Trimming stripped 4 bases from V and 0 bases from J, with 7 bases between. This CDR3 region has 14 residues. In nucleotides, the CDR3 is TGTGCCAGCAGCTCCAGCGAAGCCAAAAACATTCAGTACTTC. Translating gives CASSSSEAKNIQYF.